This T cell receptor beta chain was sequenced for a study of response to subunit inactivated influenza vaccine. TCRdb redid the calling of the RT-PCR reads with MiXCR, one entry per CDR3 protein. The sample shows approximately 530,000 distinct CDR3 sequences, approximately 7.7% of them seen only once. The CDR3 spans 15 residues. The germline CDR1 and CDR2 sequences are LNHNV and YYDKDF (reference sequence). With 0 bases clipped from V and 8 bases from J, the junction kept 6 bases outside the gene matches. Study-level results: T cells newly recruited by each seasonal influenza vaccination are few, the authors suggested.

This clonotype came up many times. Its antigen is not identified. The J gene is TRBJ2-1, the V gene TRBV15, with 8 positions matching TRBD1. This sample comprised PBMCs from blood, obtained approximately 25 months after vaccination. The sequence came from a man between 50 and 75 years old who received an inactivated influenza vaccine. CDR3 nucleotide sequence: TGTGCCACCAGCAGAGATCGGACAGGGAAATATGAGCAGTTCTTC. Its translation is CATSRDRTGKYEQFF.